The 26 T cell receptor beta chains below all came from one sample that was sequenced in a study of cytomegalovirus exposure and HLA in healthy donors. Sequencing used immunoSEQ multiplex PCR; TCRdb keeps in-frame clones, though not all of them. The sample lists roughly 220,000 clones; approximately 80% were seen once. Source material: PBMCs. All receptors derive from a woman aged 25 to 39 in good health and CMV-seropositive.

This chain uses TRBV4-1 with TRBJ1-2; maybe TRBD1 (5 bases). Between the trimmed V and J ends, which lost 4 bases and 4 bases, there was a span of 16 bases. The germline V gene has CDR1 MGHRA and CDR2 YSYEKL. CDR3 length: 15 residues. CDR3 in amino acids: CASSPRGGESYGYTF. The CDR3 DNA follows: TGCGCCAGCAGCCCGAGGGGTGGAGAGAGCTATGGCTACACCTTC.

This clone was seen only a few times. This sequence joins TRBV5-1 and TRBJ1-5; D unclear. The CDR3 consists of 13 residues. Germline CDR1 reads SGHRS; CDR2 reads YFSETQ. V lost 3 bases and J lost 3, with 7 bases in between. CDR3 in amino acids: CASSSALNQPQHF. CDR3 coding DNA: TGCGCCAGCAGCTCTGCCCTCAATCAGCCCCAGCATTTT.

The rearrangement links TRBV27 to TRBJ2-3, with 7 bases that match TRBD2. V lost 5 bases, J lost 4 bases, and 12 bases stayed unmatched. The CDR3 contains 16 residues. Germline CDR1 MNHEY, CDR2 SMNVEV (reference sequence). CDR3 coding DNA: TGTGCCAGCAGTCCTAGCGGAACCTCAGCTCCAGATACGCAGTATTTT. This gives the protein CASSPSGTSAPDTQYF.

The chain couples TRBV29-1 to TRBJ2-2; no firm D call. Per germline, CDR1 SQVTM and CDR2 ANQGSEA. The CDR3 extends over 17 amino acids. With 4 bases removed from V and 2 bases from J, the gap between germline ends came to 20 bases. The CDR3 loop reads CSVAAPRKSTNTGELFF. CDR3 bases: TGCAGCGTTGCAGCGCCGCGTAAATCTACCAACACCGGGGAGCTGTTTTTT.

J is TRBJ2-1 and V is TRBV30, with D uncertain. From germline, CDR1 is GTSNPN and CDR2 SVGIG (reference sequence). The CDR3 has 11 amino acids. Trimming stripped 0 bases from V and 9 bases from J, with 6 bases between. In DNA form, the CDR3 reads TGTGCCTGGAGTGTAAGTAGTGAGCAGTTCTTC. Amino acid sequence: CAWSVSSEQFF.

This clone was seen a single time. V gene TRBV29-1 combines with J gene TRBJ1-1; 9 bases align to TRBD1. Unmatched junction bases numbered 7, after V lost 7 bases and J lost 10 bases. Germline V lookup: CDR1 SQVTM, CDR2 ANQGSEA. The CDR3 is 11 amino acids. CDR3 sequence (DNA): TGCAGCGCCCGGGACAGGGTTGGAGCTTTCTTT. Translated: CSARDRVGAFF.

The CDR3 DNA reads TGTGCCTGGAGTAAGGCTGAAGCTTTCTTT. It is translated as CAWSKAEAFF. The chain joins TRBV30 to TRBJ1-1; D is unclear. The CDR3 runs to 10 residues. Per germline, CDR1 GTSNPN and CDR2 SVGIG (reference sequence). The V gene lost 2 bases and the J gene lost 6 bases, with 4 bases spanning the gap. Looking up the rest from reference TRBV30 and TRBJ1-1 gives the full variable domain: SQTIHQWPATLVQPVGSPLSLECTVEGTSNPNLYWYRQAAGRGLQLLFYSVGIGQISSEVPQNLSASRPQDRQFILSSKKLLLSDSGFYLCAWSKAEAFFGQGTRLTVV.

The rearrangement uses TRBV29-1 and TRBJ2-2; 8 bases agree with TRBD2. Germline V CDR1 and CDR2: SQVTM, ANQGSEA. V gave up 4 bases and J gave up 6 bases; unmatched junction bases: 7. The CDR3 consists of 14 residues. CDR3 nucleotides: TGCAGCGTTGCTCTCGGGAGGGCCTCCGGGGAGCTGTTTTTT. This translates into CSVALGRASGELFF.

As for this clone: This sample also contains other DNA sequences that code for the same CDR3. This rearrangement joins TRBV27 to TRBJ2-2; D is ambiguous. Germline values: CDR1 MNHEY, CDR2 SMNVEV (reference sequence). There are 13 residues in the CDR3. Deletions cut 4 bases from V and 3 bases from J, with 6 bases between. This CDR3 reads CASSSTYTGELFF. CDR3 bases: TGTGCCAGCAGTTCAACCTACACCGGGGAGCTGTTTTTT.

The chain combines TRBV19 with TRBJ2-1, with D tentatively TRBD2 (6 bases). Trimming removed 2 bases from V and 6 bases from J, with 11 bases in between. The germline V gene has CDR1 LNHDA and CDR2 SQIVND (reference sequence). The CDR3 is made up of 14 amino acids. CDR3 amino acids: CASSIRGGVNEQFF. In DNA form, the CDR3 reads TGTGCCAGTAGTATACGCGGAGGGGTCAATGAGCAGTTCTTC.

DNA for the CDR3: TGTGCCAGCAGCTTAGGTCGGTCAGGGGCGCCCTACGAGCAGTACTTC. Protein product: CASSLGRSGAPYEQYF. The chain links TRBV11-2 to TRBJ2-7; D is perhaps TRBD1 (6 bases). The V end lost 1 base, the J end lost 2 bases, and 15 bases lay between the germline ends. Germline-derived CDR1 and CDR2 are SGHAT and FQNNGV. This CDR3 has 16 amino acids.

The chain links TRBV27 to TRBJ2-7; TRBD1 aligns across 7 bases. CDR1 and CDR2 from the germline V gene are MNHEY and SMNVEV (reference sequence). V shed 6 bases and J 2 bases; nucleotides not matched to a gene: 7. The CDR3 totals 14 residues. The CDR3 DNA sequence: TGTGCCAGCAGCTCTTTGGACAGGACCTACGAGCAGTACTTC. It specifies CASSSLDRTYEQYF.

The chain uses TRBV5-6 and TRBJ1-5; possible D gene TRBD1, 5 bases. This CDR3 spans 17 amino acids. CDR1 is SGHDT and CDR2 is YYEEEE in the germline V gene. The V end was cut by 4 bases, the J end by 2 bases, with 19 bases between. The CDR3 nucleotides read TGTGCCAGCAGCCTTTTCGACCAGGGAATGGGCAATCAGCCCCAGCATTTT. This sequence encodes CASSLFDQGMGNQPQHF.

The chain uses TRBV29-1 and TRBJ1-3; D gene unclear. The CDR3 is 13 residues long. With 3 bases removed from V and 2 bases from J, the gap between germline ends came to 8 bases. Germline loops: CDR1 SQVTM, CDR2 ANQGSEA. CDR3 in DNA: TGCAGCGTTGATTACGGCACTGGAAACACCATATATTTT. This codes for CSVDYGTGNTIYF.

The chain links TRBV6-5 to TRBJ1-2; 9 nucleotides line up with TRBD1. Losses at the gene ends were 2 bases for V and 8 bases for J; bases not matched to a gene: 9. Germline assignment: CDR1 MNHEY and CDR2 SVGAGI. This CDR3 has 15 amino acids. The DNA for the CDR3 is TGTGCCAGCAGTTACGGCCCGGGACAGGGCTTGGGCTACACCTTC. Its translation is CASSYGPGQGLGYTF.

The chain employs TRBV19 and TRBJ2-7, with D possibly being TRBD1 or TRBD2 (5 bases each). Trimming left V 4 bases short and J 5 bases short, with 24 bases between. This CDR3 region has 17 residues. Germline CDR1 reads LNHDA; CDR2 reads SQIVND (reference sequence). CDR3 loop: CASSTTGADLRGDEQYF. CDR3 bases: TGTGCCAGTAGTACCACAGGTGCCGACTTAAGAGGGGACGAGCAGTACTTC.

The V and J genes are TRBV27 and TRBJ1-1; TRBD1 matches 10 bases. V was clipped by 3 bases and J by 1 base; unmatched bases: 5. This CDR3 has 16 amino acids. CDR1 and CDR2 (germline): MNHEY, SMNVEV (reference sequence). The chain's CDR3 is CASSFLGTGENTEAFF. CDR3 coding DNA: TGTGCCAGCAGTTTTCTTGGGACAGGGGAGAACACTGAAGCTTTCTTT.

The chain joins TRBV4-1 to TRBJ2-7, with D possibly being TRBD1 or TRBD2 (5 bases each). Germline CDR1 reads MGHRA; CDR2 reads YSYEKL. V lost 0 bases to trimming and J lost 6 bases, with 12 bases between them. The CDR3 extends over 14 amino acids. The CDR3 sequence is CASSQEIPGSEQYF. The CDR3, as DNA: TGCGCCAGCAGCCAAGAAATTCCAGGGAGCGAGCAGTACTTC.

This chain links TRBV5-6 with TRBJ2-7; 8 nucleotides line up with TRBD1. V dropped 4 bases and J dropped 7; count of bases not matched to a gene: 10. This CDR3 has 14 amino acids. CDR1 is SGHDT and CDR2 is YYEEEE in the germline V gene. CDR3 coding DNA: TGTGCCAGCAGCCCGGGACAGGCCCTACGGGAGCAGTACTTC. This codes for CASSPGQALREQYF. Full variable domain (missing parts from reference TRBV5-6 and TRBJ2-7): DAGVTQSPTHLIKTRGQQVTLRCSPKSGHDTVSWYQQALGQGPQFIFQYYEEEERQRGNFPDRFSGHQFPNYSSELNVNALLLGDSALYLCASSPGQALREQYFGPGTRLTVT.

V gene TRBV9 combines with J gene TRBJ1-4; D uncertain. The CDR3 contains 14 residues. Germline V gene sequence: CDR1 SGDLS, CDR2 YYNGEE. The V end lost 2 bases, the J end lost 2 bases, and 7 bases lay between the germline ends. CDR3: CASSVADTNEKLFF. CDR3 coding DNA: TGTGCCAGCAGCGTGGCGGACACTAATGAAAAACTGTTTTTT.

V is TRBV27 and J is TRBJ2-3; D gene ambiguous. Germline V gene data show CDR1 as MNHEY and CDR2 as SMNVEV (reference sequence). This CDR3 comprises 14 residues. The V end was cut by 4 bases, the J end by 6 bases, with 14 bases between. CDR3 nucleotides: TGTGCCAGCAGTTCATCAAGACTGGCTGATACGCAGTATTTT. Translation gives CASSSSRLADTQYF.

The chain is built from TRBV19 and TRBJ2-1, with D possibly TRBD2 on 6 matching bases. The length of the CDR3 is 15 residues. The V and J ends lost 5 bases and 5 bases respectively, with 16 bases between them. In germline, CDR1 is LNHDA, CDR2 SQIVND (reference sequence). CDR3 in DNA: TGTGCCAGTAGTGCCCAGGGTGGAGGGGACAATGAGCAGTTCTTC. Its translation is CASSAQGGGDNEQFF.

The V gene is TRBV14, the J gene TRBJ2-1, with TRBD2 identical over 12 bases. The V segment lost 2 bases and the J segment 8 bases; nucleotides outside the gene matches: 10. This CDR3 has 17 amino acids. CDR1 is SGHDN and CDR2 is FVKESK in the germline V gene. This CDR3 reads CASSQSLWTSGNYEQFF. The CDR3 coding sequence is TGTGCCAGCAGCCAATCCCTGTGGACTAGCGGGAACTATGAGCAGTTCTTC.

This clone was seen once. This chain connects TRBV27 to TRBJ1-2, with TRBD1 matching over 7 bases. The CDR3 has 15 amino acids. Looked up from germline, CDR1 is MNHEY and CDR2 is SMNVEV (reference sequence). With V trimmed by 4 bases and J by 7 bases, 12 bases remained unmatched. CDR3 in amino acids: CASSSLTGLWRGYTF. CDR3 nucleotides: TGTGCCAGCAGTTCGTTGACAGGGCTGTGGCGTGGCTACACCTTC.

The rearrangement uses TRBV7-2 and TRBJ1-1; unclear D gene. V was cut by 2 bases and J by 6 bases, with 7 bases left in between. The V gene's germline CDR1 is SGHTA and CDR2 FQGNSA. The CDR3 spans 12 residues. In DNA, the CDR3 is TGTGCCAGCAGCTTAAAGTCGGCTGAAGCTTTCTTT. Its protein is CASSLKSAEAFF. Using reference TRBV7-2 and TRBJ1-1 for the parts outside the CDR3, the full variable domain is GAGVSQSPSNKVTEKGKDVELRCDPISGHTALYWYRQSLGQGLEFLIYFQGNSAPDKSGLPSDRFSAERTGGSVSTLTIQRTQQEDSAVYLCASSLKSAEAFFGQGTRLTVV.

V is TRBV4-3 and J is TRBJ2-7, with TRBD1 as a possible D gene (6 bases). Germline-derived CDR1 and CDR2 are LGHNA and YSLEER. Between the trimmed V and J ends, which lost 0 bases and 5 bases, there was a span of 20 bases. This CDR3 has 17 amino acids. Here the CDR3 DNA reads TGCGCCAGCAGCCAAGATCGCCAGGACGCAGGGGCAGACGAGCAGTACTTC. Translating gives CASSQDRQDAGADEQYF.